This T cell receptor (beta chain) was profiled in a study of shared clonotypes between healthy human individuals. Overall study results and limits: Non-shared clonotypes were found to have lower generation probabilities than the clonotypes that were shared by all four of the sorted-subset donors.

A word on this clone: No antigen is known for it.

The method was immunoSEQ multiplex PCR; TCRdb's version includes in-frame clones alone and lacks a portion of them. The sample records 80,000 to 100,000 clones, 60% to 75% being singletons. J gave up 0 bases and V 2 bases, and 8 bases lay outside the gene matches. The CDR3 has 17 residues. CDR1 and CDR2 from the germline V gene are WSHSY and SAAADI. Specimen: memory CD8+ T cells sorted from blood. Subset in this sample: CD45RO+ cells pooled with CCR7-negative TemRA cells. The sequence was obtained from a man aged 25-45 years in good health. J is TRBJ2-7 and V is TRBV10-2; TRBD1 aligns across 9 bases. The DNA for the CDR3 is TGCGCCAGCAGTGAGATGACAGGGGGTTCGAGCTCCTACGAGCAGTACTTC. This codes for CASSEMTGGSSSYEQYF.